These T cell receptor beta chains were read from a single sample in a study of cytomegalovirus exposure and HLA in healthy donors. The data were produced by immunoSEQ multiplex PCR, yet TCRdb's version contains in-frame clones alone and is incomplete. Of 150,000 to 200,000 clones in the sample, around nine tenths are singletons; the top ten hold approximately 1.9%. The specimen sequenced was PBMCs. The receptors derive from a woman between 18 and 29 years old in good health and CMV-seronegative. The CDR3 runs from the conserved cysteine through the conserved F or W. The D gene is left open where the match is weak. Some rows have no size entry. The others give once, few or many, or a class for an expanded clone.

TRBJ1-2 | NA | NA | TRBV11-2 | TGTGCCAGCAGCTTAGATATCGCCAGTAACTATGGCTACACCTTC | CASSLDIASNYGYTF
TRBJ2-2 | NA | NA | TRBV15 | TGTGCCACCAGCAGAGACAGAGAGGCCGGGGAGCTGTTTTTT | CATSRDREAGELFF
TRBJ2-3 | NA | NA | TRBV6-1 | TGTGCCAGCGGTGTTGGGGGCTCCACACCATATACGCAGTATTTT | CASGVGGSTPYTQYF
TRBJ2-7 | NA | TRBD1 | TRBV30 | TGTGCCTGGAGCGAACCCGGGACAGCCTACGAGCAGTACTTC | CAWSEPGTAYEQYF
TRBJ1-1 | few | NA | TRBV6-5 | TGTGCCAGCAGTCCCCTTGGAGGAGCGAACACTGAAGCTTTCTTT | CASSPLGGANTEAFF
TRBJ2-1 | NA | TRBD1 | TRBV12-5 | TGTGCTAGTGGTCTCGAGGGGGCTCCCTACAATGAGCAGTTCTTC | CASGLEGAPYNEQFF
TRBJ2-7 | NA | NA | TRBV10-3 | TGTGCCATCAACCAAGCGGGACAGGCCAACTCCTACGAGCAGTACTTC | CAINQAGQANSYEQYF
TRBJ1-6 | NA | TRBD1 | TRBV5-1 | TGCGCCAGCAGCCCGGGACAGGGATATTCACCCCTCCACTTT | CASSPGQGYSPLHF
TRBJ1-4 | few | NA | TRBV5-1 | TGCGCCAGCAGCTTGACAGGCGAACATGAAAAACTGTTTTTT | CASSLTGEHEKLFF
TRBJ1-2 | NA | TRBD1 | TRBV28 | TGTGCCAGCAGTTTCGCGGGACAGGGGTGGGGCTATGGCTACACCTTC | CASSFAGQGWGYGYTF
TRBJ1-1 | NA | TRBD1 | TRBV6-5 | TGTGCCAGCAGCCCGACAGGGTACCCTGAAGCTTTCTTT | CASSPTGYPEAFF
TRBJ1-1 | once | NA | TRBV7-2 | TGTGCCAGCAGCCCCGAGGCGGGGAGAGTTTTCTTT | CASSPEAGRVFF
TRBJ2-7 | NA | TRBD2 | TRBV2 | TGTGCCAGCAGCCCACTAGCGGGCATTGACTTC | CASSPLAGIDF
TRBJ2-1 | NA | NA | TRBV12-5 | TGTGCTAGTGGTTTAGGGGGCAATGAGCAGTTCTTC | CASGLGGNEQFF
TRBJ2-1 | NA | TRBD2 | TRBV29-1 | TGCAGCGTTGAAGGAGCGGGAGGCCCTGAACAGTTCTTC | CSVEGAGGPEQFF
TRBJ2-5 | NA | NA | TRBV10-3 | TGTGCCATCAGTCAGGACAAGCGACAAGAGACCCAGTACTTC | CAISQDKRQETQYF
TRBJ1-5 | NA | NA | TRBV30 | TGTGCCTGGAGCGCGGGGGGGGATGGGCCCCAGCATTTT | CAWSAGGDGPQHF
TRBJ1-5 | NA | NA | TRBV7-7 | TGTGCTAGCAGCTCCTCACGGGAGGGGGCCCAGCATTTT | CASSSSREGAQHF
TRBJ1-2 | NA | TRBD1 | TRBV4-3 | TGCGCCAGCAGCGCACGGGACAGGGGATATGGCTACACCTTC | CASSARDRGYGYTF
TRBJ2-1 | NA | TRBD1 | TRBV15 | TGTGCCACCAGCAGAGATGGGACAGGGGTGTACAATGAGCAGTTCTTC | CATSRDGTGVYNEQFF
TRBJ1-6 | NA | NA | TRBV7-6 | TGTGCCAGCAGCTTACTCTCCTATAATTCACCCCTCCACTTT | CASSLLSYNSPLHF
TRBJ2-3 | NA | TRBD2 | TRBV7-9 | TGTTCCAGCTCTACGAGGAAGCGGGAGTCAGATACGCAGTATTTT | CSSSTRKRESDTQYF
TRBJ2-7 | NA | NA | TRBV29-1 | TGCAGCGCCCGGACTGCAAAGAGCTCCTACGAGCAGTACTTC | CSARTAKSSYEQYF
TRBJ1-6 | NA | TRBD1 | TRBV30 | TGTGCCTGGCAACAGGGGGTTAGGTCACCCCTCCACTTT | CAWQQGVRSPLHF
TRBJ2-7 | NA | TRBD1 | TRBV30 | TGTGCCTGTCGACCCGGACAGGGGGTATCCTACGAGCAGTACTTC | CACRPGQGVSYEQYF